These 13 T cell receptor beta chains came from one sample sequenced in a study of blood T cell repertoires in COVID-19. The assay was immunoSEQ multiplex PCR, and TCRdb's table has in-frame clones only and misses some. The data contain 240,000 or so clones, approximately 78% of them singletons. The sequencing input was peripheral blood. These TCRs come from a woman aged 60-75 years with active or convalescent COVID-19.

CDR3 DNA: TGTGCCAGCAGCTTTCAGAGCGGGGTCTCCTCCTACAATGAGCAGTTCTTC. Translating it yields CASSFQSGVSSYNEQFF. The chain is built from TRBV7-2 and TRBJ2-1; 7 nucleotides agree with TRBD2. Germline V gene lookup returns CDR1 SGHTA and CDR2 FQGNSA. After removal of 3 bases from V and 0 bases from J, the junction contained 8 bases not matched to a gene. CDR3 size: 17 residues.

About this clone: An end of the junction differs from the germline gene, which may be a read error. V is TRBV5-1 and J is TRBJ1-2; 7 bases fit TRBD1. The CDR3 length is 13 residues. Germline V gene data show CDR1 as SGHRS and CDR2 as YFSETQ. CDR3 sequence: CASSSGQLYGSTF. For the CDR3, the DNA is TGCGCCAGCAGCTCGGGACAGCTCTATGGCTCCACCTTC.

The CDR3 sequence is CASSYSDRATEAFF. The CDR3 DNA is TGTGCCAGCAGTTACTCCGACAGGGCTACTGAAGCTTTCTTT. This sequence joins TRBV6-2 or TRBV6-3 and TRBJ1-1, with TRBD1 identical over 7 bases. The CDR3 consists of 14 residues. V lost 0 bases to trimming and J lost 5 bases; unmatched junction nucleotides: 3. Germline V lookup: CDR1 MNHEY, CDR2 SVGEGT.

V and J are TRBV7-7 and TRBJ2-5; D might be TRBD1 (5 bases). Trimming pared 8 bases from V and 5 bases from J, leaving 15 bases between. The germline gives CDR1 SSHAT, CDR2 FNYEAQ (reference sequence). The CDR3 totals 13 residues. The CDR3 reads CASGIGAGETQYF. The CDR3 DNA reads as TGTGCCAGCGGAATAGGGGCCGGGGAGACCCAGTACTTC.

The chain employs TRBV18 and TRBJ2-2; a weak D match, TRBD1 (6 bases). Germline assignment: CDR1 KGHSH and CDR2 LQKENI. Trimming shortened V by 3 bases and J by 0 bases, and 8 bases separated the two germline ends. The CDR3 extends over 15 amino acids. CDR3: CASSPDSPNTGELFF. CDR3 sequence (DNA): TGTGCCAGCTCACCGGACAGTCCGAACACCGGGGAGCTGTTTTTT.

This chain connects TRBV5-5 to TRBJ1-1; no clear D. The V and J ends lost 4 bases and 2 bases respectively, with 9 bases between them. Per the germline V gene, CDR1 is SGHKS and CDR2 is YYEKEE (reference sequence). The CDR3 covers 13 residues. CDR3 in amino acids: CASSPGSNTEAFF. The CDR3 nucleotides are TGTGCCAGCAGCCCGGGAAGCAACACTGAAGCTTTCTTT.

The rearrangement uses TRBV4-1 and TRBJ1-2; 9 nucleotides agree with TRBD1. This CDR3 contains 13 residues. The germline V gene encodes CDR1 MGHRA and CDR2 YSYEKL. The trim removed 5 bases at V and 3 bases at J, leaving 1 base unmatched. CDR3 DNA sequence: TGCGCCAGCAGCAGGACAGGGGACTATGGCTACACCTTC. It yields the protein CASSRTGDYGYTF.

Concerning this clone: Mismatch with germline at one junction end may stem from a read error. J is TRBJ2-1 and V is TRBV6-4, with 10 bases lining up with TRBD2. The CDR3 contains 12 residues. Germline V gives CDR1 MRHNA, CDR2 SNTAGT. The CDR3 sequence: CYSGGHDNEQFF. CDR3 nucleotides: TGCTATAGCGGGGGGCATGACAATGAGCAGTTCTTC.

J is TRBJ2-1 and V is TRBV5-4; tentative D call: TRBD2 (6 bases). V was shortened by 3 bases and J by 8 bases, with 6 bases between the two germline ends. Germline assignment: CDR1 SGHNT and CDR2 YYREEE (reference sequence). The CDR3 runs to 11 residues. The CDR3 here is CASSSGDEQFF. The CDR3 coding sequence is TGTGCCAGCAGCTCGGGGGATGAGCAGTTCTTC.

The V call is TRBV7-2, the J call TRBJ1-6; D call uncertain. This CDR3 has 15 residues. Germline V gene data show CDR1 as SGHTA and CDR2 as FQGNSA. Trimming removed 0 bases at V and 7 bases at J, with 10 bases between. The CDR3 DNA reads TGTGCCAGCAGCTTAGCGTTGGGGAGCAATTCACCCCTCCACTTT. The encoded protein is CASSLALGSNSPLHF.

The chain combines TRBV5-1 with TRBJ1-3, with TRBD1 as a possible D gene (6 bases). Germline assignment: CDR1 SGHRS and CDR2 YFSETQ. Trimming took 1 base from V and 0 from J, leaving 11 bases between them. This CDR3 region has 16 residues. The CDR3 reads CASSLRGDNSGNTIYF. The CDR3 DNA follows: TGCGCCAGCAGCTTGCGGGGGGACAACTCTGGAAACACCATATATTTT.

V and J are TRBV2 and TRBJ2-5, with D possibly being TRBD2 (7 bases). The CDR3 runs to 13 residues. Germline assignment: CDR1 SNHLY and CDR2 FYNNEI. V lost 7 bases, J lost 5 bases, and 14 bases lay in between. The CDR3 protein is CASTGGGRETQYF. The CDR3 nucleotides read TGTGCCAGCACTGGGGGGGGCCGGGAGACCCAGTACTTC.

The rearrangement links TRBV30 to TRBJ1-6; 9 bases map to TRBD1. The CDR3 is made up of 13 amino acids. From germline, CDR1 is GTSNPN and CDR2 SVGIG (reference sequence). The junction had 2 bases not matched to a gene; V was cut back by 2 bases and J by 9 bases. Here the CDR3 DNA reads TGTGCCTGGAGTCGGACAGGGGCTTCACCCCTCCACTTT. As protein: CAWSRTGASPLHF.